This entry describes one T cell receptor beta chain. Its antigen is not identified. These data originate in a study of monozygotic twins with inflammatory bowel disease. The study's findings and limits: The study supported no single strong signal or clonotype linked to IBD.

The CDR3 extends over 14 amino acids. In germline, CDR1 is LNHNV, CDR2 YYDKDF (reference sequence). Each of TCRalpha and TCRbeta cDNA went through two nested PCRs, lasting 16 and 9 cycles. TCRdb reprocessed the 5' RACE reads and stores each CDR3 protein as one record, lacking DNA. In all, the sample yields just over 300,000 distinct CDR3 sequences. Blood was drawn at approximately 2.3 ml per donor. Investigators pulled total RNA out of whole blood and did not sort T cells. The source material was blood. The sequence came from a human donor with ulcerative colitis or Crohn's disease, or a healthy co-twin of an affected twin (not recorded which). The V and J genes are TRBV15 and TRBJ2-7. CDR3 sequence: CATSRDRGVHEQYF.